This T cell receptor (beta chain) appears in the sequencing data of a study of CD8 T cells in ankylosing spondylitis. Points from the study as a whole: A TCR beta motif of several highly homologous variants seemed to mark ankylosing spondylitis blood. Significant enrichment of disease-linked clones was reported in matched ankylosing spondylitis synovial fluid.

For this clonotype: Its antigen is unknown.

TCRdb re-derived calls from the 5' RACE reads in MiXCR, one entry per CDR3 protein. The profile shows around 890,000 distinct CDR3 sequences, approximately 10% of them singletons. The specimen was blood, either unsorted or a sorted T cell fraction (not recorded which). This TCR was sampled from a male donor with ankylosing spondylitis.

The CDR3 region has the DNA TGCAGTGCTAGAGACCAAGACTCTGGAAACACCATATATTTT. Protein sequence: CSARDQDSGNTIYF. V and J are TRBV20-1 and TRBJ1-3; D is undetermined. This CDR3 has 14 amino acids. V shed 0 bases and J shed 0 bases, with 6 bases lying between them. Per the germline V gene, CDR1 is DFQATT and CDR2 is SNEGSKA (reference sequence).